This TCR beta chain originates from a study of blood T cell repertoires in COVID-19. Sequencing used immunoSEQ multiplex PCR; TCRdb keeps in-frame clones, though not all of them. Of 65,000 to 80,000 clones in the sample, more than 75% were seen once. The CDR3 is 14 residues long. The V call is TRBV12-1, the J call TRBJ2-1; the D call TRBD2 from the table was never checked on the DNA. TRBV12-1 is a pseudogene segment. The receptor was derived from a human donor in a cohort sampled during active COVID-19. The source material was peripheral blood. CDR3 amino acids: CAFLTSAKYNEQFF. CDR3 DNA: TGTGCCTTCCTGACTAGCGCTAAATACAATGAGCAGTTCTTC.